The present T cell receptor (beta chain) was sequenced within a study of blood T cell repertoires in COVID-19. Sequencing was performed with immunoSEQ multiplex PCR; in TCRdb, only in-frame clones are kept and a portion is missing. The sample comprises about 240,000 clones, about 83% of which are singletons, and roughly 2% rests with the top ten. The receptor comes from a man aged 25 to 40 who had recovered from COVID-19. The sequenced sample was peripheral blood.

In DNA, the CDR3 is TGTGCCAGCAGGAAGACCGGGACATCGACGGGTGAGCAGTTCTTC. Protein: CASRKTGTSTGEQFF. The chain links TRBV2 to TRBJ2-1, with D possibly matching TRBD1 (6 bases). Per the germline V gene, CDR1 is SNHLY and CDR2 is FYNNEI. This CDR3 is 15 amino acids long. The V gene lost 6 bases and the J gene lost 9 bases, with 21 bases spanning the gap.